One T cell receptor (beta chain) is described in this entry. This specimen belongs to a study of blood T cell repertoires in COVID-19. Study background: Acute and convalescent COVID-19 specimens originated in the United States, Italy and Spain.

CDR3 length: 13 residues. With 5 bases clipped from V and 11 bases from J, the junction kept 12 bases outside the gene matches. Germline-derived CDR1 and CDR2 are SGHRS and YFSETQ. In the study's own analysis: Estimates of nucleated cell counts were drawn from the amplification of reference gene primers. The data were produced by immunoSEQ multiplex PCR, yet TCRdb's version contains in-frame clones alone and is incomplete. V and J calls and clone size are given by that table; D and trimming were obtained from the DNA. This sample has about 74,000 clones, with approximately 90% found just once. The sequencing sample was made of peripheral blood. This sequence originates from a man between 65 and 80 years old with active or convalescent COVID-19. V is TRBV5-1 and J is TRBJ1-1, with TRBD1 identical over 7 bases. The CDR3 sequence: CASSTGDVLKAFF. Here the CDR3 DNA reads TGCGCCAGCAGTACAGGGGATGTACTAAAGGCTTTCTTT. Drawing the rest from reference TRBV5-1 and TRBJ1-1, the complete variable domain is KAGVTQTPRYLIKTRGQQVTLSCSPISGHRSVSWYQQTPGQGLQFLFEYFSETQRNKGNFPGRFSGRQFSNSRSEMNVSTLELGDSALYLCASSTGDVLKAFFGQGTRLTVV.